This T cell receptor (beta chain) was sequenced for a study of cytomegalovirus exposure and HLA in healthy donors. Study at large: Earlier sequencing of 200 million or so T cells yielded 100 million to 120 million unique TCR beta sequences. Early released data had 80 million or so unique TCRs, all coming from HLA-typed donors.

Study-level findings and limits: The study put 150 or so TCR beta chains on its list as cytomegalovirus-associated. Through in vitro validation, a few CMV-associated chains were shown to be specific for CMV antigens.

A note on this clone: Its antigen is as yet unknown.

Trimming at V came to 4 bases and at J to 3 bases, leaving 5 bases not matched to a gene. Germline assignment: CDR1 SGHNT and CDR2 YYREEE (reference sequence). CDR3 length equals 14 residues. Both 60 Vbeta primers and 13 Jbeta primers went into the PCR. Profiled with immunoSEQ multiplex PCR; TCRdb holds only in-frame clones, not every one. The sample has 120,000 or so clones, under 85% seen once. This chain links TRBV5-4 with TRBJ2-7; 9 nucleotides match TRBD2. Material for sequencing was PBMCs. This TCR derives from a man aged 30 to 39 in good health and CMV-seropositive. The CDR3 sequence: CASSTGLASYEQYF. The CDR3 nucleotides are TGTGCCAGCAGCACTGGACTAGCGAGCTACGAGCAGTACTTC. The whole variable domain, filled in from reference TRBV5-4 and TRBJ2-7, reads ETGVTQSPTHLIKTRGQQVTLRCSSQSGHNTVSWYQQALGQGPQFIFQYYREEENGRGNFPPRFSGLQFPNYSSELNVNALELDDSALYLCASSTGLASYEQYFGPGTRLTVT.